The 30 T cell receptor beta chains presented below share a single source sample, sequenced in a study of cytotoxic CD8 clonotypes in ibrutinib-treated CLL. Some clones are missing from TCRdb's copy, which holds only in-frame ones; the method was immunoSEQ multiplex PCR. Of about 200,000 clones in the sample, over 55% were seen once. Specimen: PBMCs, collected after 24 months of ibrutinib treatment. Receptor source: a human donor with chronic lymphocytic leukemia.

V and J are TRBV6-5 and TRBJ2-5, with 9 bases identical to TRBD2. Germline V CDR1 and CDR2: MNHEY, SVGAGI. The trim removed 4 bases at V and 2 bases at J, leaving 5 bases unmatched. This CDR3 contains 15 residues. CDR3 nucleotide sequence: TGTGCCAGCAGTTCGAAGACTAGCGGACAAGAGACCCAGTACTTC. It translates to CASSSKTSGQETQYF.

This chain connects TRBV7-8 to TRBJ2-7; D perhaps matches TRBD1 (6 bases). CDR1 SGHVS and CDR2 FQNEAQ come from the germline V gene. Between the trimmed V and J ends, which lost 1 base and 1 base, there was a span of 17 bases. CDR3 length: 17 amino acids. CDR3 sequence: CASSLGVGVGASYEQYF. The CDR3 nucleotides are TGTGCCAGCAGCTTAGGGGTCGGCGTGGGGGCGTCCTACGAGCAGTACTTC.

The J gene is TRBJ2-1, the V gene TRBV27; TRBD1 aligns across 7 bases. The CDR3 consists of 15 residues. The ends lost 2 bases at V and 10 bases at J; junction bases unmatched: 11. The V gene's germline CDR1 is MNHEY and CDR2 SMNVEV (reference sequence). CDR3 bases: TGTGCCAGCAGTTTAACGTTCTGGGGACAGTCCGAGCAGTTCTTC. This encodes CASSLTFWGQSEQFF.

This sequence joins TRBV7-9 and TRBJ1-2, with D tentatively TRBD1 (5 bases). The length of the CDR3 is 15 residues. V was trimmed by 2 bases and J by 6 bases, leaving 16 bases between them. The germline V gene encodes CDR1 SEHNR and CDR2 FQNEAQ (reference sequence). Here the CDR3 reads CASSLTTFGGDGYTF. The CDR3 coding sequence is TGTGCCAGCAGCTTAACGACATTCGGGGGAGATGGCTACACCTTC.

Only one count was recorded for this clone. The chain combines TRBV6-4 with TRBJ1-1, with D tentatively TRBD1 (6 bases). The germline V gene has CDR1 MRHNA and CDR2 SNTAGT. CDR3 size: 13 residues. V dropped 6 bases and J dropped 3 bases, with 11 bases sitting between them. For the CDR3, the DNA is TGTGCCAGCAGAACCAGGGGTGACACTGAAGCTTTCTTT. Translated: CASRTRGDTEAFF.

J is TRBJ2-7 and V is TRBV6-5, with D uncertain. Germline-derived CDR1 and CDR2 are MNHEY and SVGAGI. This CDR3 is 11 amino acids long. V was clipped by 3 bases and J by 5 bases, with 5 bases between them. CDR3 bases: TGTGCCAGCAGTTATTTAGACGAGCAGTACTTC. It specifies CASSYLDEQYF.

The V call is TRBV30, the J call TRBJ1-4; D is uncertain. The CDR3 sequence is 12 residues long. Between the trimmed V and J ends, which lost 4 bases and 6 bases, there was a span of 9 bases. The germline V gene has CDR1 GTSNPN and CDR2 SVGIG (reference sequence). The CDR3 is CAWNRRHEKLFF. CDR3 coding DNA: TGTGCCTGGAATAGGAGGCATGAAAAACTGTTTTTT.

This clone was counted between two and nine times. V usage is TRBV5-1 and J usage is TRBJ1-2; 8 bases fit TRBD1. With V trimmed by 6 bases and J by 7 bases, 11 bases remained unmatched. The CDR3 is 14 amino acids. Germline V gene sequence: CDR1 SGHRS, CDR2 YFSETQ. The CDR3 reads CASTVSQGALGYTF. CDR3 DNA: TGCGCCAGCACTGTTAGTCAGGGGGCGCTTGGCTACACCTTC.

The chain carries TRBV5-1 and TRBJ1-1; D unclear. The CDR3 extends over 14 amino acids. V lost 2 bases, J lost 1 base, and 9 bases lay in between. Germline V gene lookup returns CDR1 SGHRS and CDR2 YFSETQ. The CDR3 bases are TGCGCCAGCAGCTTCGACGGAGAGAACACTGAAGCTTTCTTT. Its translation: CASSFDGENTEAFF.

The chain has TRBV6-5 and TRBJ2-7; D may match TRBD1 or TRBD2 (5 bases each). Germline V gene sequence: CDR1 MNHEY, CDR2 SVGAGI. The ends were cut back, 0 bases at V and 2 bases at J, with 8 bases in the middle. CDR3 size: 14 residues. The CDR3 reads CASSYSQGAYEQYF. CDR3 DNA: TGTGCCAGCAGTTACTCCCAGGGAGCCTACGAGCAGTACTTC.

V and J are TRBV19 and TRBJ2-4; the D gene is possibly TRBD1 (6 bases). CDR3 length equals 16 residues. The germline gives CDR1 LNHDA, CDR2 SQIVND (reference sequence). The V end lost 5 bases, the J end lost 0 bases, and 14 bases lay between the germline ends. The CDR3 protein is CASSVRDTLAKNIQYF. CDR3 bases: TGTGCCAGTAGTGTCCGGGACACCCTAGCCAAAAACATTCAGTACTTC.

The chain carries TRBV11-2 and TRBJ2-7; maybe TRBD2 (5 bases). Germline CDR1 SGHAT, CDR2 FQNNGV. V shed 4 bases and J shed 0 bases, with 13 bases lying between them. The CDR3 covers 15 residues. DNA for the CDR3: TGTGCCAGCAGCTCAATGGTGGGAGCCTCCTACGAGCAGTACTTC. Its protein is CASSSMVGASYEQYF.

The chain links TRBV5-6 to TRBJ2-3; D remains unclear. CDR3 length equals 15 residues. Germline V gives CDR1 SGHDT, CDR2 YYEEEE. V was cut by 2 bases and J by 2 bases, with 12 bases left in between. The CDR3 nucleotides read TGTGCCAGCAGCTTACAAGGAATTTTCACAGATACGCAGTATTTT. Amino acids: CASSLQGIFTDTQYF. The full variable domain, in which reference TRBV5-6 and TRBJ2-3 provide the parts outside the CDR3, is DAGVTQSPTHLIKTRGQQVTLRCSPKSGHDTVSWYQQALGQGPQFIFQYYEEEERQRGNFPDRFSGHQFPNYSSELNVNALLLGDSALYLCASSLQGIFTDTQYFGPGTRLTVL.

The chain carries TRBV14 and TRBJ2-1; D is undetermined. CDR3 length equals 12 residues. Trimming took 0 bases from V and 10 from J, leaving 7 bases between them. CDR1 and CDR2 (germline): SGHDN, FVKESK. The CDR3 spells CASSQDIREQFF. In DNA, the CDR3 is TGTGCCAGCAGCCAAGATATACGGGAGCAGTTCTTC.

This sequence joins TRBV4-2 and TRBJ2-2, with D tentatively TRBD1 or TRBD2 (6 bases each). CDR3 size: 19 residues. Trimming cost V 2 bases and J 4 bases, with 23 bases left between them. CDR1 LGHNA and CDR2 YNFKEQ come from the germline V gene. The CDR3 DNA reads as TGTGCCAGCAGCCAACCCAGCGGGTGGGGGCTGGGAATCACCGGGGAGCTGTTTTTT. As protein: CASSQPSGWGLGITGELFF.

The chain joins TRBV11-2 to TRBJ1-1, with a tentative D call TRBD1 (6 bases). Trimming removed 5 bases at V and 2 bases at J, with 21 bases between. Germline CDR1 is SGHAT and CDR2 is FQNNGV. There are 17 residues in the CDR3. The CDR3 region has the DNA TGTGCCAGCAGCGTCCTTAGGGGGTTACGACTTAACACTGAAGCTTTCTTT. Translating it yields CASSVLRGLRLNTEAFF.

This CDR3 is CASSFSGSAYEQYF. The CDR3 DNA follows: TGTGCCAGCAGTTTCAGCGGGAGTGCATACGAGCAGTACTTC. The chain is built from TRBV27 and TRBJ2-7, with 8 bases that match TRBD2. The CDR3 has 14 residues. The germline gives CDR1 MNHEY, CDR2 SMNVEV (reference sequence). The ends lost 3 bases at V and 4 bases at J; junction bases unmatched: 5.

In its sample, this clone was seen once. The V gene is TRBV6-5, the J gene TRBJ1-2; 11 bases map to TRBD1. J gave up 4 bases and V 6 bases, and 7 bases lay outside the gene matches. The CDR3 consists of 15 residues. Germline values: CDR1 MNHEY, CDR2 SVGAGI. DNA for the CDR3: TGTGCCAGCAGCACCCGGGACAGGGGGTTCTATGGCTACACCTTC. It is translated as CASSTRDRGFYGYTF.

V is TRBV7-2 and J is TRBJ2-1, with D possibly called TRBD1 or TRBD2 (6 bases each). Germline loops: CDR1 SGHTA, CDR2 FQGNSA. The germline V and J ends were trimmed by 5 bases and 5 bases, with 16 bases remaining between them. The CDR3 runs 15 residues. The CDR3 sequence is CASSRWGAINNEQFF. The CDR3 region has the DNA TGTGCCAGCAGCCGGTGGGGGGCCATAAACAATGAGCAGTTCTTC.

The V gene is TRBV6-6, the J gene TRBJ1-1; D call uncertain. Deletions cut 5 bases from V and 4 bases from J, with 14 bases between. The germline V gene has CDR1 MNHNY and CDR2 SVGAGI (reference sequence). This CDR3 contains 14 residues. The CDR3 DNA is TGTGCCAGCAGTGCCACAGTCTGGGGCACTGAAGCTTTCTTT. This gives the protein CASSATVWGTEAFF.

This chain joins TRBV6-6 and TRBJ1-4; tentatively, D is TRBD1 (5 bases). CDR3 length: 14 amino acids. Germline V CDR1 and CDR2: MNHNY, SVGAGI (reference sequence). The V end lost 2 bases, the J end lost 7 bases, and 11 bases lay between the germline ends. Here the CDR3 reads CASSYRGQGEKLFF. The CDR3 coding sequence is TGTGCCAGCAGTTACCGAGGGCAGGGTGAAAAACTGTTTTTT.

The table lists this clone with a few counts. V and J are TRBV11-2 and TRBJ1-1, with D perhaps TRBD1 (5 bases). From germline, CDR1 is SGHAT and CDR2 FQNNGV. The CDR3 has 14 amino acids. V was pared by 3 bases and J by 5 bases, with 13 bases between. Written as DNA, the CDR3 is TGTGCCAGCAGCTTCCAAGGGGCATGGACTGAAGCTTTCTTT. Translating gives CASSFQGAWTEAFF. Variable domain in full (rest from reference TRBV11-2 and TRBJ1-1): EAGVAQSPRYKIIEKRQSVAFWCNPISGHATLYWYQQILGQGPKLLIQFQNNGVVDDSQLPKDRFSAERLKGVDSTLKIQPAKLEDSAVYLCASSFQGAWTEAFFGQGTRLTVV.

This clone was counted only a few times. This chain uses TRBV10-3 with TRBJ2-2; D possibly corresponds to TRBD1 (5 bases). The germline gives CDR1 ENHRY, CDR2 SYGVKD. V was cut by 10 bases and J by 3 bases, with 18 bases left in between. The CDR3 is 15 amino acids. CDR3 amino acids: CATQTNPTDTGELFF. CDR3 nucleotides: TGTGCCACCCAAACCAACCCGACAGACACCGGGGAGCTGTTTTTT.

This chain links TRBV7-2 with TRBJ2-7; D may correspond to TRBD1 or TRBD2 (6 bases each). V lost 5 bases, J lost 3 bases, and 20 bases lay in between. CDR3 length: 16 amino acids. CDR1 SGHTA and CDR2 FQGNSA come from the germline V gene. The CDR3 region has the DNA TGTGCCAGCAGCGCTTCCGAGGGGGGACTCTTCTACGAGCAGTACTTC. Translating it yields CASSASEGGLFYEQYF.

The chain links TRBV11-2 to TRBJ2-3; TRBD2 agrees at 12 bases. Unmatched junction bases numbered 4, after V lost 5 bases and J lost 4 bases. Germline V gene sequence: CDR1 SGHAT, CDR2 FQNNGV. The CDR3 extends over 15 amino acids. In nucleotides, the CDR3 is TGTGCCAGCAGCATGACTAGCGGGAGTTCAGATACGCAGTATTTT. Translation: CASSMTSGSSDTQYF.

The chain is built from TRBV4-3 and TRBJ1-4; no clear D gene. The CDR3 loop spans 15 amino acids. The germline CDR1 and CDR2 sequences are LGHNA and YSLEER. V was cut by 3 bases and J by 1 base, with 9 bases left in between. The CDR3 DNA follows: TGCGCCAGCAGCCAGTCACAAGGAACTAATGAAAAACTGTTTTTT. Amino acid sequence: CASSQSQGTNEKLFF.

The chain couples TRBV5-4 to TRBJ2-5, with 14 bases matching TRBD2. Germline loops: CDR1 SGHNT, CDR2 YYREEE (reference sequence). CDR3 size: 17 residues. V lost 4 bases to trimming and J lost 5 bases; unmatched junction nucleotides: 10. Written as DNA, the CDR3 is TGTGCCAGCAGCCATGGGACTAGCGGGAGCCCCGGGGAGACCCAGTACTTC. Its protein product is CASSHGTSGSPGETQYF.

The chain recombines TRBV10-3 with TRBJ1-2; no clear D. The CDR3 is 13 amino acids. In germline, CDR1 is ENHRY, CDR2 SYGVKD. V lost 4 bases and J 7 bases, leaving 13 bases between the germline ends. The CDR3 coding sequence is TGTGCCATCAGTGGCCCAAACGCTGTTGGCTACACCTTC. Amino acids: CAISGPNAVGYTF.

This rearrangement joins TRBV2 to TRBJ2-3; the match to TRBD2 covers 8 bases. Germline-derived CDR1 and CDR2 are SNHLY and FYNNEI. V was clipped by 6 bases and J by 4 bases; unmatched bases: 9. The CDR3 covers 15 residues. CDR3 coding DNA: TGTGCCAGCAGGGAATATAGCGGGATGTCAGATACGCAGTATTTT. Protein: CASREYSGMSDTQYF.

V is TRBV7-2 and J is TRBJ1-5, with a tentative D call TRBD1 (5 bases). Germline V gene lookup returns CDR1 SGHTA and CDR2 FQGNSA. The CDR3 sequence is 17 residues long. Between the trimmed V and J ends, which lost 1 base and 5 bases, there was a span of 18 bases. This CDR3 is CASSLDRRGARHQPQHF. In nucleotides, the CDR3 is TGTGCCAGCAGCTTAGATCGACGGGGCGCGAGGCATCAGCCCCAGCATTTT.